This TCR beta chain was sequenced for a study of T cells in tumors after PD-1 blockade. Looking at the study overall: During anti-PD-1 treatment, some patients continued daily vismodegib 150 mg. Tumor samples yielded roughly 22-fold more depth than single-cell TCR sequencing. Points from the study as a whole: Clonal replacement, not reinvigoration, is suggested for expanded exhausted CD8+ clones after therapy.

TCRdb's table, derived via immunoSEQ multiplex PCR, lists solely in-frame clones and lacks some. The repertoire has 4,000 to 5,000 clones, around 60% of them found once; the top ten carry 15%. This CDR3 has 15 residues. This clone was seen only a few times. As yet, its antigen is unknown. The specimen comprised tumor tissue, sampled after anti-PD-1 treatment. The V call is TRBV21-1, the J call TRBJ1-6; TRBD1 reflects the table's D call only, with no check against the DNA. TRBV21-1 is annotated as a pseudogene. The sequence came from a human donor with basal cell carcinoma. The CDR3 is CASSNRDRGPRALHF. CDR3 sequence (DNA): TGTGCCAGCAGCAACCGGGACAGGGGGCCCAGGGCCCTCCACTTT.